This T cell receptor (beta chain) was recovered during a study of cytomegalovirus exposure and HLA in healthy donors. Study-wide results and caveats: The availability of immune exposure information extended only to CMV serostatus.

V was clipped by 5 bases and J by 7 bases; unmatched bases: 7. The CDR3 sequence is 13 residues long. Germline V gene sequence: CDR1 SGHAT, CDR2 FQNNGV. As concerns this clone: Antigen: not known.

PCR primers comprised 60 Vbeta and 13 Jbeta primers. The data were produced by immunoSEQ multiplex PCR, yet TCRdb's version contains in-frame clones alone and is incomplete. This table has over 150,000 clones, roughly 80% appearing once. The V gene is TRBV11-2, the J gene TRBJ1-1, with TRBD1 matching over 7 bases. The sequence was collected from a girl between 2 and 10 years old in good health and CMV-seropositive. Sequenced sample: PBMCs. CDR3 loop: CASSPPGTDEAFF. The CDR3, as DNA: TGTGCCAGCAGCCCTCCTGGGACAGATGAAGCTTTCTTT.